One sample yielded the 2 T cell receptor beta chains listed below, sequenced in a study of Ad26.COV2.S vaccination and SARS-CoV-2 variants. Sequenced by immunoSEQ multiplex PCR; TCRdb stores in-frame clones only, minus some. Seen here are 350,000 to 450,000 clones, about nine tenths observed once, and the top ten hold approximately 1.9%. Treatment indicated: around 19 received Ad26.COV2.S at low or high dose, single or two shots; roughly five received placebo; per-sample allocation not given. Material that was analyzed had been drawn on day 63 after the first vaccine or placebo injection. This material consisted of peripheral blood, taken in a trial of Ad26.COV2.S vaccine versus placebo. The receptor source for this set is a person aged 18-60 years who received the Ad26.COV2.S COVID-19 vaccine or a placebo.

Only one count was recorded for this clone. J is TRBJ1-5 and V is TRBV4-2; D may be TRBD1 (5 bases). The V end was cut by 4 bases, the J end by 3 bases, with 19 bases between. The CDR3 is 17 residues long. The germline V gene has CDR1 LGHNA and CDR2 YNFKEQ. The CDR3 DNA sequence: TGTGCCAGCAGCCCCTACGGGACCGGACGGAACAATCAGCCCCAGCATTTT. Protein: CASSPYGTGRNNQPQHF.

CDR3 DNA sequence: TGTGCCAGCAGCTTAGCCGGGACACTCTCCTACGAGCAGTACTTC. Amino acid sequence: CASSLAGTLSYEQYF. V usage is TRBV7-2 and J usage is TRBJ2-7; a weak D match, TRBD1 (6 bases). Germline V gene lookup returns CDR1 SGHTA and CDR2 FQGNSA. The CDR3 consists of 15 residues. The V end was cut by 0 bases, the J end by 0 bases, with 9 bases between. Using reference TRBV7-2 and TRBJ2-7 for the parts outside the CDR3, the full variable domain is GAGVSQSPSNKVTEKGKDVELRCDPISGHTALYWYRQSLGQGLEFLIYFQGNSAPDKSGLPSDRFSAERTGGSVSTLTIQRTQQEDSAVYLCASSLAGTLSYEQYFGPGTRLTVT.